The rows below give T cell receptor beta chains drawn from one sample of a study of beta chain features in type 1 diabetes. Assay: immunoSEQ multiplex PCR; the TCRdb copy retains only in-frame clones and omits some. The top ten hold around 0.05% of the sample, which has hundreds of thousands of clones, about 63% seen once. Sequenced input: naive CD4+ T cells from blood. The source is a man aged 30 to 45 in good health. CDR3s include the opening cysteine and the closing phenylalanine or tryptophan. Fields, in order: V gene, J gene, CDR3 protein.

V gene: TRBV29-1
J gene: TRBJ1-2
CDR3 protein: CSTLAATGSYGYTF

V gene: TRBV28
J gene: TRBJ2-7
CDR3 protein: CASSTAGPGEQYF

V gene: TRBV13
J gene: TRBJ2-4
CDR3 protein: CASSLRSGTAKNIQYF

V gene: TRBV30
J gene: TRBJ2-3
CDR3 protein: CAWSVQVILAGTDTQYF

V gene: TRBV7-2
J gene: TRBJ2-5
CDR3 protein: CASRLAGAETQYF

V gene: TRBV10-3
J gene: TRBJ1-2
CDR3 protein: CAIRPEGGSGYTF

V gene: TRBV2
J gene: TRBJ2-5
CDR3 protein: CASSEAEVGAEGQYF

V gene: TRBV30
J gene: TRBJ2-7
CDR3 protein: CAWSLGYEQYF

V gene: TRBV25-1
J gene: TRBJ1-3
CDR3 protein: CASRLTGSGNTIYF

V gene: TRBV15
J gene: TRBJ2-5
CDR3 protein: CATSRDRAAQETQYF

V gene: TRBV25-1
J gene: TRBJ2-1
CDR3 protein: CASSLAGGHEQFF

V gene: TRBV15
J gene: TRBJ2-7
CDR3 protein: CATSLQGSRSYEQYF

V gene: TRBV29-1
J gene: NA
CDR3 protein: CSVEGTSYEQYF

V gene: TRBV29-1
J gene: TRBJ2-1
CDR3 protein: CSVEDRGWTSGNNNEQFF

V gene: TRBV13
J gene: TRBJ2-3
CDR3 protein: CASSSKYSGRPGDTQYF

V gene: TRBV29-1
J gene: TRBJ2-1
CDR3 protein: CSDYPLAGGYNEQFF

V gene: TRBV5-6
J gene: TRBJ2-3
CDR3 protein: CASSLRTSGSGNTDTQYF

V gene: TRBV30
J gene: TRBJ2-1
CDR3 protein: CAWSLFLDSYNEQFF

V gene: TRBV7-9
J gene: TRBJ2-3
CDR3 protein: CASRPGQYF

V gene: TRBV4-3
J gene: TRBJ2-1
CDR3 protein: CASSQEVSGSGYNEQFF

V gene: TRBV15
J gene: TRBJ1-2
CDR3 protein: CATPGSGYTF

V gene: TRBV5-6
J gene: TRBJ2-3
CDR3 protein: CASSLTKTDTQYF

V gene: TRBV30
J gene: TRBJ2-1
CDR3 protein: CAWVGGAYNEQFF

V gene: TRBV7-2
J gene: TRBJ2-1
CDR3 protein: CASSLVGTSGNEQFF

V gene: TRBV5-1
J gene: TRBJ2-3
CDR3 protein: CASSFRVPSSTDTQYF

V gene: TRBV5-4
J gene: TRBJ1-5
CDR3 protein: CASSLAGSNQPQHF

V gene: TRBV28
J gene: TRBJ2-7
CDR3 protein: CASSSGQGSSYEQYF

V gene: TRBV30
J gene: TRBJ1-1
CDR3 protein: CAWSGQLGFGEAFF

V gene: TRBV5-6
J gene: TRBJ2-1
CDR3 protein: CASSLKVYNEQFF

V gene: TRBV9
J gene: TRBJ2-1
CDR3 protein: CASSVVSAYNEQFF

V gene: TRBV5-1
J gene: TRBJ2-2
CDR3 protein: CASSLNTGELFF

V gene: TRBV2
J gene: TRBJ2-7
CDR3 protein: CASSVPGQGSEQYF

V gene: TRBV30
J gene: TRBJ2-5
CDR3 protein: CAWSPLPGLAETQYF

V gene: TRBV9
J gene: TRBJ2-7
CDR3 protein: CASSVGRQGPTYEQYF

V gene: TRBV5-6
J gene: TRBJ2-7
CDR3 protein: CASSLWGEQYF

V gene: TRBV6-1
J gene: TRBJ2-3
CDR3 protein: CASSRRQGSTDTQYF

V gene: TRBV7-2
J gene: TRBJ2-5
CDR3 protein: CASSLSGREETQYF

V gene: TRBV29-1
J gene: TRBJ2-7
CDR3 protein: CSVALRENHEQYF

V gene: TRBV29-1
J gene: TRBJ2-7
CDR3 protein: CSASGSAYEQYF

V gene: TRBV5-6
J gene: TRBJ1-6
CDR3 protein: CASSLGQGNSPLHF

V gene: TRBV19
J gene: TRBJ1-5
CDR3 protein: CASSIGGQPQHF

V gene: TRBV5-1
J gene: TRBJ2-3
CDR3 protein: CASSADSTDTQYF

V gene: TRBV7-2
J gene: TRBJ2-1
CDR3 protein: CASPDEQFF

V gene: TRBV30
J gene: TRBJ2-1
CDR3 protein: CAWSVLDRERNEQFF

V gene: TRBV5-1
J gene: TRBJ2-1
CDR3 protein: CASSPRTYNEQFF

V gene: TRBV14
J gene: TRBJ2-7
CDR3 protein: CASSTSHPSYEQYF

V gene: TRBV20-1
J gene: TRBJ1-2
CDR3 protein: CSASPLEGYTF

V gene: TRBV25-1
J gene: TRBJ1-1
CDR3 protein: CASREAFF